This TCR beta chain was documented in a study of spatial heterogeneity in lung cancer. Study information: Across the raw uncorrected reads, a unique TCR and UMI combination was observed, on average, more than ten times.

By sample share, this clonotype is medium-sized. The germline V and J ends were trimmed by 0 bases and 0 bases, with 6 bases remaining between them. CDR1 and CDR2 (germline): LGHDT, YNNKEL (reference sequence). The CDR3 extends over 15 amino acids. Specified time point: sample taken at primary tumor resection. The study sequenced unsorted whole RNA from tumor, nontumor lung or frozen PBMC. Untreated early-stage non-small cell lung cancer patients, approximately 76 in total, were the donors. TCRdb fed the 5' RACE reads into MiXCR, producing one record per CDR3 protein. The sample yields roughly 4,600 distinct CDR3 sequences, about 16% seen once.

V usage is TRBV3-1 and J usage is TRBJ1-5; D ambiguous. This clonotype originated in a male donor with early-stage non-small cell lung cancer. This material consisted of normal lung tissue next to the tumor, taken at surgery. CDR3 sequence (DNA): TGTGCCAGCAGCCAAGACCTAGGTAGCAATCAGCCCCAGCATTTT. Protein sequence: CASSQDLGSNQPQHF.